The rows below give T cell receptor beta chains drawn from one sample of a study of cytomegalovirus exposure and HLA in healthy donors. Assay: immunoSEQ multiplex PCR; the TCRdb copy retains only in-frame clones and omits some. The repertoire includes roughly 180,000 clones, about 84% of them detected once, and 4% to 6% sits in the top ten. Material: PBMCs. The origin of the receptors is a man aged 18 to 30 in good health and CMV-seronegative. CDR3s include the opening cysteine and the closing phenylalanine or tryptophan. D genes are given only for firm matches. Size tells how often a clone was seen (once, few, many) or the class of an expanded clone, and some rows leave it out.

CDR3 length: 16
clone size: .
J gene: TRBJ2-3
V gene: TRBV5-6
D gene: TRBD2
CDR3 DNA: TGTGCCAGCAGCCCCTGGACTAGCGGGAGAGGAGATACGCAGTATTTT
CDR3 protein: CASSPWTSGRGDTQYF

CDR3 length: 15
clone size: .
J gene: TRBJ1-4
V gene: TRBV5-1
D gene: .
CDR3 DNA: TGCGCCAGCAGCCCGCAGGGCCAGGGCGATGAAAAACTGTTTTTT
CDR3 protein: CASSPQGQGDEKLFF

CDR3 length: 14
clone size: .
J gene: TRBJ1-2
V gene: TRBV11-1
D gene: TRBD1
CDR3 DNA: TGTGCCAGCAGCCCCGGACAGGGGAACTATGGCTACACCTTC
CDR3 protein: CASSPGQGNYGYTF

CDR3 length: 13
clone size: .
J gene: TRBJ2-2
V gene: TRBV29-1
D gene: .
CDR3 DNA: TGCAGCGTTGTTACAGGGAAGGCCGGGGAGCTGTTTTTT
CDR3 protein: CSVVTGKAGELFF

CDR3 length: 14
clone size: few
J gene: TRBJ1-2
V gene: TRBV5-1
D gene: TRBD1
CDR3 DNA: TGCGCCAGCAGCCGTACCGGGACAGATATGGCTAGTACCTTC
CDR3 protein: CASSRTGTDMASTF

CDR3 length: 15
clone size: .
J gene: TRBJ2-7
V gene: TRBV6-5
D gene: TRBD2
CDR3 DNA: TGTGCCAGCAGTTCCCTAGGCGGGAGTCCCTACGAGCAGTACTTC
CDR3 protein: CASSSLGGSPYEQYF

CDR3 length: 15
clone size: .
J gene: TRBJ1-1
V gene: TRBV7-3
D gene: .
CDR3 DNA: TGTGCCAGCAGCTTAAGCAGCAGGGGAGTTACTGAAGCTTTCTTT
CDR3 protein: CASSLSSRGVTEAFF

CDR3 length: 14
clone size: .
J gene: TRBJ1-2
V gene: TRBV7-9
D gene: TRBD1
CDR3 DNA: TGTGCCAGCAGCCGGGACAGGACTAACTATGGCTACACCTTC
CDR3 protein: CASSRDRTNYGYTF

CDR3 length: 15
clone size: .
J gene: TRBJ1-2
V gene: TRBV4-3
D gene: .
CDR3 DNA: TGCGCCAGCAGCCAAGATCAGGACAGTAATGAGGACTACACCTTC
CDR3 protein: CASSQDQDSNEDYTF

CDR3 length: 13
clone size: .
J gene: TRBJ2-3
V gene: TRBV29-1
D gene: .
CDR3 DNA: TGCAGCGTGGCGGGACAGAGCACAGATACGCAGTATTTT
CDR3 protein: CSVAGQSTDTQYF

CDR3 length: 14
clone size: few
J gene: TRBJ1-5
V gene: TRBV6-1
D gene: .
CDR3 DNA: TGTGCCAGCAGTGAAAGGCAGGGCGGTCAGCCCCAGCATTTT
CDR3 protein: CASSERQGGQPQHF

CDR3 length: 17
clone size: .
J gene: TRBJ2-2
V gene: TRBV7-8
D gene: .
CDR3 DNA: TGTGCCAGCAGCTTAGTCTCCGGAACAGTGAACACCGGGGAGCTGTTTTTT
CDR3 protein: CASSLVSGTVNTGELFF

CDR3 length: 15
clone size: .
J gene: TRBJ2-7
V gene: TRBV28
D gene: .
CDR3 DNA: TGTGCCAGCAGGACAGGGGGCGGGGGGGCCTACGAGCAGTACTTC
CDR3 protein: CASRTGGGGAYEQYF

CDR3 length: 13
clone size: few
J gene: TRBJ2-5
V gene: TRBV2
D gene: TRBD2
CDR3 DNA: TGTGCCAGCAACGCGGGGGTGCAAGAGACCCAGTACTTC
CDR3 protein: CASNAGVQETQYF

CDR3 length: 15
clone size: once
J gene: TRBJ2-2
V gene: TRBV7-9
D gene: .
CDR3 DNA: TGTGCCAGCAGCTTAATTCGCCAGGGGCCCGGGGAGCTGTTTTTT
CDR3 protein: CASSLIRQGPGELFF

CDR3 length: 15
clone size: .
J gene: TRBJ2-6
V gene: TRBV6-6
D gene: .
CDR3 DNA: TGTGCCAGCAGTTACGAGAGAGTTGGGGCCAACGTCCTGACTTTC
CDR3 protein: CASSYERVGANVLTF

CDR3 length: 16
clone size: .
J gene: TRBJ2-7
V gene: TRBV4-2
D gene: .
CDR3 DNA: TGTGCCAGCAGCCAAGATATAGGTAGCGGCACACGGGAGCAGTACTTC
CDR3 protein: CASSQDIGSGTREQYF

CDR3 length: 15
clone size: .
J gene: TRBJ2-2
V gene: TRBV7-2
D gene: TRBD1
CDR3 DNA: TGTGCCAGCAGCTTATTTACAGGGGGTTTCGGGGAGCTGTTTTTT
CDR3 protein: CASSLFTGGFGELFF

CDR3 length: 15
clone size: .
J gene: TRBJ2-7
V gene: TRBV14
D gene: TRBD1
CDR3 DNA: TGTGCCAGCAGCCAAGCCGGGACAGGGTGGTACGAGCAGTACTTC
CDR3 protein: CASSQAGTGWYEQYF

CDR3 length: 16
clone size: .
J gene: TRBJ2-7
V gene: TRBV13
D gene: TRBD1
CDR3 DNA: TGTGCCAGCAGCTCAACCCGGGACAGCGTCTCCCACGAGCAGTACTTC
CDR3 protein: CASSSTRDSVSHEQYF

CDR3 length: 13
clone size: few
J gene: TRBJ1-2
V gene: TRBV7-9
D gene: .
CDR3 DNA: TGTGCCAGCAGCCGCGGACAGAACTATGGCTACACCTTC
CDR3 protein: CASSRGQNYGYTF

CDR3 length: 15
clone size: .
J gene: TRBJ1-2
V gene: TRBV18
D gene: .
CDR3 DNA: TGTGCCAGCTCTTCAGGGAGGATCCCCTACTATGGCTACACCTTC
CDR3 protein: CASSSGRIPYYGYTF